This is a list of T cell receptor beta chains from one sample in a study of cytomegalovirus exposure and HLA in healthy donors. Data came from immunoSEQ multiplex PCR; TCRdb stores just in-frame clones and leaves some out. The sample yields about 95,000 clones, more than 70% seen once. The sample was PBMCs. Receptor source: a man between 18 and 29 years old in good health and CMV-seropositive. The CDR3 runs from the conserved cysteine through the conserved F or W.

V gene: TRBV9
J gene: TRBJ1-1
CDR3 protein: CASSVVEGMANTEAFF

V gene: TRBV27
J gene: TRBJ1-1
CDR3 protein: CASSFSTGVNTEAFF

V gene: TRBV4-1
J gene: TRBJ2-5
CDR3 protein: CASSQDLTRGETQYF

V gene: TRBV9
J gene: TRBJ2-1
CDR3 protein: CASSPRREPYNEQFF

V gene: TRBV6-1
J gene: TRBJ1-4
CDR3 protein: CASRKWGLEEKLFF

V gene: TRBV9
J gene: TRBJ1-6
CDR3 protein: CASSTRGTANSPLHF

V gene: TRBV2
J gene: TRBJ1-6
CDR3 protein: CASSTDRGLLALHF

V gene: TRBV27
J gene: TRBJ1-1
CDR3 protein: CASSRDRGTEAFF

V gene: TRBV5-1
J gene: TRBJ2-1
CDR3 protein: CASSDIAGGPVEQFF

V gene: TRBV6-6
J gene: TRBJ2-2
CDR3 protein: CASRSRQNANTGELFF

V gene: TRBV2
J gene: TRBJ1-2
CDR3 protein: CASQGNGYTF

V gene: TRBV2
J gene: TRBJ2-2
CDR3 protein: CASIQTRNTGELFF

V gene: TRBV30
J gene: TRBJ1-2
CDR3 protein: CAWSVTAPNYGYTF

V gene: TRBV6-1
J gene: TRBJ2-5
CDR3 protein: CASSVVLAGAETQYF

V gene: TRBV7-9
J gene: TRBJ2-3
CDR3 protein: CASSSGTGTDTQYF

V gene: TRBV28
J gene: TRBJ1-2
CDR3 protein: CASIKTGGFGYTF

V gene: TRBV2
J gene: TRBJ1-5
CDR3 protein: CASRVDSGGNQPQHF

V gene: TRBV6-5
J gene: TRBJ1-1
CDR3 protein: CASSYSIGAVNTEAFF

V gene: TRBV5-1
J gene: TRBJ1-1
CDR3 protein: CASSLVAATEAFF

V gene: TRBV15
J gene: TRBJ1-1
CDR3 protein: CATSIRRTGSLLAFF

V gene: TRBV19
J gene: TRBJ2-1
CDR3 protein: CASSVDRSSYNEQFF

V gene: TRBV5-1
J gene: TRBJ1-1
CDR3 protein: CASSLDLYEAFF

V gene: TRBV30
J gene: TRBJ2-1
CDR3 protein: CAWSSGYNEQFF

V gene: TRBV27
J gene: TRBJ1-3
CDR3 protein: CASSPQGGFSGNTIYF

V gene: TRBV6-5
J gene: -
CDR3 protein: CASSYSTGDYEQYF

V gene: TRBV5-6
J gene: TRBJ1-4
CDR3 protein: CASSLGFTPGGSEKLFF

V gene: TRBV10-2
J gene: TRBJ2-5
CDR3 protein: CASGTGQGTTQYF

V gene: TRBV2
J gene: TRBJ2-5
CDR3 protein: CASALGEVWETQYF

V gene: TRBV6-6
J gene: TRBJ1-2
CDR3 protein: CASSSASANYGYTF

V gene: TRBV5-6
J gene: TRBJ1-5
CDR3 protein: CASSGWTDYSNQPQHF

V gene: TRBV5-1
J gene: TRBJ1-1
CDR3 protein: CASNWGGYTEAFF

V gene: TRBV18
J gene: TRBJ1-2
CDR3 protein: CASSPKGRANYGYTF

V gene: TRBV5-4
J gene: TRBJ2-7
CDR3 protein: CASSSTSGVGEQYF

V gene: TRBV10-3
J gene: TRBJ1-5
CDR3 protein: CAIGGGGNQPQHF

V gene: TRBV27
J gene: TRBJ1-5
CDR3 protein: CASSPGHGDQPQHF

V gene: TRBV6-1
J gene: TRBJ2-3
CDR3 protein: CASRTGLGTDTQYF

V gene: TRBV10-3
J gene: TRBJ2-7
CDR3 protein: CAIGMGGGNYEQYF

V gene: TRBV5-1
J gene: TRBJ1-6
CDR3 protein: CASSSGGESSPLHF

V gene: TRBV5-5
J gene: TRBJ1-1
CDR3 protein: CASSLEPGGTEAFF

V gene: TRBV2
J gene: TRBJ1-4
CDR3 protein: CASSQGVGLLEKLFF

V gene: TRBV4-1
J gene: TRBJ1-5
CDR3 protein: CASSHEGRGTLNQPQHF

V gene: TRBV6-5
J gene: TRBJ2-5
CDR3 protein: CASSHGTGVQETQYF

V gene: TRBV27
J gene: TRBJ2-2
CDR3 protein: CASSWGSGNTGELFF

V gene: TRBV29-1
J gene: TRBJ1-1
CDR3 protein: CSAGGHMNTEAFF

V gene: TRBV7-6
J gene: TRBJ1-4
CDR3 protein: CASSPTGLYEKLFF

V gene: TRBV25-1
J gene: TRBJ2-1
CDR3 protein: CASSDGTSYNEQFF

V gene: TRBV27
J gene: TRBJ2-3
CDR3 protein: CASSLRGKRGTDTQYF

V gene: TRBV6-5
J gene: TRBJ1-5
CDR3 protein: CAISYTTGSEQPQHF

V gene: TRBV19
J gene: TRBJ1-5
CDR3 protein: CASSIRGGDQPQHF

V gene: TRBV27
J gene: TRBJ1-1
CDR3 protein: CASSSTGGRNTEAFF

V gene: TRBV10-3
J gene: TRBJ1-1
CDR3 protein: CAISEQAGGNTEAFF

V gene: TRBV7-8
J gene: TRBJ1-4
CDR3 protein: CASSPRRDRGEKLFF

V gene: TRBV2
J gene: TRBJ2-5
CDR3 protein: CASSETPWTGEETQYF

V gene: TRBV15
J gene: TRBJ1-6
CDR3 protein: CATSKQDYNSPLHF

V gene: TRBV27
J gene: TRBJ1-2
CDR3 protein: CASSYGGTSFGYTF

V gene: TRBV10-3
J gene: TRBJ2-7
CDR3 protein: CAISESGREGEQYF

V gene: TRBV28
J gene: TRBJ1-1
CDR3 protein: CASSVSTGPNTEAFF

V gene: TRBV6-5
J gene: TRBJ1-5
CDR3 protein: CARGTGRNQPQHF

V gene: TRBV7-2
J gene: TRBJ2-2
CDR3 protein: CASSHRWGLARTGELFF

V gene: TRBV28
J gene: TRBJ1-3
CDR3 protein: CASSLQGAGNTIYF